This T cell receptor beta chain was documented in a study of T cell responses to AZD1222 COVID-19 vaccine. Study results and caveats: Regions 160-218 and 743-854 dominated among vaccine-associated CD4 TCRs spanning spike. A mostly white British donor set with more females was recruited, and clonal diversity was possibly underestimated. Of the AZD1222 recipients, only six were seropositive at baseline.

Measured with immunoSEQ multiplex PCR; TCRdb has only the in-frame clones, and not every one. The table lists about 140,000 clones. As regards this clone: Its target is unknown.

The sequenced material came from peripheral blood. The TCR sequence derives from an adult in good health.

CDR3 coding DNA: TGTGCCAGCAGCCTCGACAGGGTCCATGGCTACACCTTC. Its protein product is CASSLDRVHGYTF. The V call is TRBV28, the J call TRBJ1-2; 7 bases fit TRBD1. The CDR3 totals 13 residues. CDR1 MDHEN and CDR2 SYDVKM come from the germline V gene. After removal of 6 bases from V and 6 bases from J, the junction contained 7 bases not matched to a gene.